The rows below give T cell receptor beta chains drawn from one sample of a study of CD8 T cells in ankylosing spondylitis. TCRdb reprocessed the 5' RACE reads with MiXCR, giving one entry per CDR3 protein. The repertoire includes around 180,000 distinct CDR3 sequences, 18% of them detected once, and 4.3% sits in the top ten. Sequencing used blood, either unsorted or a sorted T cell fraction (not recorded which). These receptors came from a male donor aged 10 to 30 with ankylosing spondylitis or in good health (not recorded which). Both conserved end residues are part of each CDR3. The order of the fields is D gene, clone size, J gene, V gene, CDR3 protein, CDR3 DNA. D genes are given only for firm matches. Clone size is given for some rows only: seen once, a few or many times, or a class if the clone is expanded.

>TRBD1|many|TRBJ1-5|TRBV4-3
CASSQDIGQGEHF
TGCGCCAGCAGCCAAGATATAGGACAGGGGGAGCATTTT
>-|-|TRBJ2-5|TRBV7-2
CASSLTQGDIGETQYF
TGTGCCAGCAGCTTGACCCAGGGAGATATCGGGGAGACCCAGTACTTC
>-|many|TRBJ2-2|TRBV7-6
CASSLVREANTGELFF
TGTGCCAGCAGCTTAGTTAGGGAGGCCAACACCGGGGAGCTGTTTTTT
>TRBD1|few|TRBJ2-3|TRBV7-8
CASSLVAGTGVADTQYF
TGTGCCAGCAGCTTAGTAGCCGGGACAGGGGTCGCGGATACGCAGTATTTT
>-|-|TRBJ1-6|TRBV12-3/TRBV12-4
CASSFRDPSNSPLHF
TGTGCCAGCAGTTTTCGTGATCCGAGTAATTCACCCCTCCACTTT
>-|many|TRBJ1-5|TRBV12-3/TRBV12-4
CASSSFSGTKNNQPQHF
TGTGCCAGCAGTTCTTTTTCCGGGACCAAAAATAATCAGCCCCAGCATTTT
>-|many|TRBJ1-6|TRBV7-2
CASSLSGAATNSPLHF
TGTGCCAGCAGCTTATCGGGGGCAGCGACTAATTCACCCCTCCACTTT
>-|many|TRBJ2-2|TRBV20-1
CSARRDTGELFF
TGCAGTGCTAGACGGGACACCGGGGAGCTGTTTTTT
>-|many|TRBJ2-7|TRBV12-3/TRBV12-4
CASRGAGVGEQYF
TGTGCCAGCAGGGGGGCGGGAGTAGGCGAGCAGTACTTC
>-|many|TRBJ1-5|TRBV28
CASSFRGSDQPQHF
TGTGCCAGCAGTTTCAGGGGCTCGGATCAGCCCCAGCATTTT
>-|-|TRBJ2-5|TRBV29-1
CSVWRGETQYF
TGCAGCGTTTGGAGAGGGGAGACCCAGTACTTC
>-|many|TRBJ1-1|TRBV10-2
CASRASTEAFF
TGCGCCAGCAGGGCATCCACTGAAGCTTTCTTT
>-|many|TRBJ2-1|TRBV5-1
CASSLAVGSNNEQFF
TGCGCCAGCAGCTTGGCCGTAGGGTCAAACAATGAGCAGTTCTTC
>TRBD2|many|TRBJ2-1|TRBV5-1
CASSGLAGRTYNEQFF
TGCGCCAGCAGCGGTTTAGCGGGACGTACCTACAATGAGCAGTTCTTC
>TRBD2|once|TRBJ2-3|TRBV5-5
CASSPSGTPTDTQYF
TGTGCCAGCAGTCCAAGCGGGACCCCCACAGATACGCAGTATTTT
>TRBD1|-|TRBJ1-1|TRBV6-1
CASSLRGTEAFF
TGTGCCAGCAGCCTCAGGGGGACTGAAGCTTTCTTT
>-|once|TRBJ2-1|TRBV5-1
CASSRDLGRDEQFF
TGCGCCAGCAGCCGGGATCTGGGACGGGATGAGCAGTTCTTC
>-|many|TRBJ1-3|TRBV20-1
CSTIDGRTSGNTIYF
TGCAGTACAATAGATGGGCGGACCTCTGGAAACACCATATATTTT
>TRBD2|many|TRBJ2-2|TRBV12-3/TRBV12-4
CASNPSGRANTGELFF
TGTGCCAGCAATCCTAGCGGGAGGGCCAACACCGGGGAGCTGTTTTTT